This TCR beta chain comes out of a study of regulatory dendritic cells for organ transplantation. Whole-study findings and limits: The most alloreactive TCR clonotypes were found in resting memory CD8+ cells. Between individuals, the alloreactive memory CD8+ T cell pool differed considerably. Naive CD4+ and CD8+ repertoires were highly diverse; memory CD8+ was most oligoclonal.

CD4+ or CD8+ T cells were sorted as naive CD45RA+ or memory CD45RO+. Produced via immunoSEQ multiplex PCR; TCRdb's table is partial and in-frame only. The table records 25,000 to 30,000 clones, more than 65% of them present only once. Note on this clone: Its antigen is not identified.

In germline, CDR1 is MGHDK, CDR2 SYGVNS. CDR3 length: 17 residues. Losses at the gene ends were 7 bases for V and 1 base for J; bases not matched to a gene: 11. This receptor was obtained from a human donor in good health. The chain recombines TRBV25-1 with TRBJ2-5; 11 positions match TRBD2. The source material was naive CD8+ T cells from blood. The subset here: CD45RA+ naive T cells. The CDR3 DNA follows: TGTGCCAGCACTCTAGCGGGGGGAGACTTTTTCCAAGAGACCCAGTACTTC. Amino acids: CASTLAGGDFFQETQYF. The variable domain in full, completed from reference TRBV25-1 and TRBJ2-5, reads EADIYQTPRYLVIGTGKKITLECSQTMGHDKMYWYQQDPGMELHLIHYSYGVNSTEKGDLSSESTVSRIRTEHFPLTLESARPSHTSQYLCASTLAGGDFFQETQYFGPGTRLLVL.